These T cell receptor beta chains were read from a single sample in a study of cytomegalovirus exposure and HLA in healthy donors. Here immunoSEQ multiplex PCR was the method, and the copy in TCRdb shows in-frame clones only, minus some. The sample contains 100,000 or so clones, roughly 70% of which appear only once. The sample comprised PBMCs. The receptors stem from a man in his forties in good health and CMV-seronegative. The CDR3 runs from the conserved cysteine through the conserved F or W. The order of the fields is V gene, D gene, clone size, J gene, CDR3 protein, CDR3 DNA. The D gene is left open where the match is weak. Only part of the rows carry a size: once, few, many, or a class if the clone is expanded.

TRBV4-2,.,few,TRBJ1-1,CASSQDAEDYTEAFF,TGTGCCAGCAGCCAAGACGCTGAGGATTACACTGAAGCTTTCTTT
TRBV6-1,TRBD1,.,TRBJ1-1,CASSRQGVGNTEAFF,TGTGCCAGCAGTAGACAGGGCGTAGGGAACACTGAAGCTTTCTTT
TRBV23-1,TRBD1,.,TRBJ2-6,CASSQPGQGFGANVLTF,TGCGCCAGCAGTCAACCGGGACAGGGGTTTGGGGCCAACGTCCTGACTTTC
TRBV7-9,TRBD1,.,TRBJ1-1,CSSSLGQGTEAFF,TGTTCCAGCAGCTTGGGACAGGGCACTGAAGCTTTCTTT
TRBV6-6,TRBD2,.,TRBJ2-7,CASGGTSSLEQYF,TGTGCCAGCGGAGGGACTAGCTCTCTGGAGCAGTACTTC
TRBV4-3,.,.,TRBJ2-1,CASSQREDEQFF,TGCGCCAGCAGCCAGAGGGAGGATGAGCAGTTCTTC
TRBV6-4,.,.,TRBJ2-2,CASSDWHTGELFF,TGTGCCAGCAGTGATTGGCACACCGGGGAGCTGTTTTTT
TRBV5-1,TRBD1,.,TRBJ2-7,CATRDSLSYEQYF,TGCGCCACCCGGGACAGCCTTTCCTACGAGCAGTACTTC
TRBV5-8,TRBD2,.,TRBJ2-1,CASSLSSGGRSYNEQFF,TGTGCCAGCAGCCTGTCTAGCGGGGGGCGCTCCTACAATGAGCAGTTCTTC
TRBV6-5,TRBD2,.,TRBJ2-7,CASQSPGGPGEQYF,TGTGCCAGTCAGTCTCCGGGAGGGCCGGGTGAGCAGTACTTC
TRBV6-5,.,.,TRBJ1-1,CASSFGGPNTEAFF,TGTGCCAGCAGTTTCGGGGGGCCGAACACTGAAGCTTTCTTT
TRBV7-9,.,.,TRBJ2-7,CASSFSGESALKQYF,TGTGCCAGCAGCTTCTCAGGGGAATCGGCTCTCAAGCAGTACTTC
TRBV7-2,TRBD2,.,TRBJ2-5,CASSSPRLAGPRQYF,TGTGCCAGCAGTTCACCCCGACTAGCCGGACCCCGGCAGTACTTC
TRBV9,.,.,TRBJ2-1,CASSVEGGLHEQFF,TGTGCCAGCAGCGTAGAGGGGGGGTTGCATGAGCAGTTCTTC
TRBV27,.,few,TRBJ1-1,CATSGSGEGTEAFF,TGTGCCACCTCGGGGTCAGGGGAGGGCACTGAAGCTTTCTTT
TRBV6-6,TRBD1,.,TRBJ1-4,CASSYSGGNEKLFF,TGTGCCAGCAGTTACTCAGGGGGCAATGAAAAACTGTTTTTT
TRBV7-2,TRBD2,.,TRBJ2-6,CASSVTSGGSGANVLTF,TGTGCCAGCAGCGTGACTAGCGGGGGCTCTGGGGCCAACGTCCTGACTTTC
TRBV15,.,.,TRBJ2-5,CATSRDLTGLETQYF,TGTGCCACCAGCAGAGACCTGACAGGACTAGAGACCCAGTACTTC
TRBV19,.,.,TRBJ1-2,CASSMSDIYYGYTF,TGTGCCAGTAGTATGAGTGATATATACTATGGCTACACCTTC
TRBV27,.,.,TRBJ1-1,CASSLTGAEAFF,TGTGCCAGCAGTTTAACGGGAGCTGAAGCTTTCTTT
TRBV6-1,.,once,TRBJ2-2,CASSAGTYGTGELFF,TGTGCCAGCAGTGCAGGGACATATGGCACCGGGGAGCTGTTTTTT
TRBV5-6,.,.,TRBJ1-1,CASSPARRGTEAFF,TGTGCCAGCAGCCCCGCCCGGCGGGGGACTGAAGCTTTCTTT
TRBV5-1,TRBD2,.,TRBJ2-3,CASRIAGGPDTQYF,TGCGCCAGCAGAATAGCGGGGGGCCCCGATACGCAGTATTTT
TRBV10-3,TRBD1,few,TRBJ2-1,CAISEGSGTENDEQFF,TGTGCCATCAGTGAGGGATCGGGGACAGAAAACGATGAGCAGTTCTTC
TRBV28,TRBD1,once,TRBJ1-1,CASTLQRGRTEAFF,TGTGCCAGCACCCTCCAAAGGGGGCGGACTGAAGCTTTCTTT
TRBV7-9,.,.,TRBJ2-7,CASSLQSQGGYEQYF,TGTGCCAGCAGCTTACAAAGTCAGGGTGGGTACGAGCAGTACTTC
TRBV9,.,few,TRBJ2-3,CASSVAPSRTDTQYF,TGTGCCAGCAGCGTAGCCCCTAGCCGCACAGATACGCAGTATTTT
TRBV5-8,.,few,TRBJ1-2,CASSLQKIYGYTF,TGTGCCAGCAGCTTGCAGAAAATCTATGGCTACACCTTC
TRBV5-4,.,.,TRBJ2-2,CASSALPGTGELFF,TGTGCCAGCAGCGCCCTCCCAGGAACCGGGGAGCTGTTTTTT
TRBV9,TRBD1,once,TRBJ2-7,CASSVEGDRAGEQYF,TGTGCCAGCAGCGTAGAGGGGGACAGGGCGGGGGAGCAGTACTTC
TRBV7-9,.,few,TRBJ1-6,CSSSYPGGALHF,TGTTCCAGCAGCTACCCAGGAGGGGCCCTCCACTTT
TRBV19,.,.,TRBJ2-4,CASRDLAGAKNIQYF,TGTGCCAGTAGGGATTTGGCAGGGGCCAAAAACATTCAGTACTTC
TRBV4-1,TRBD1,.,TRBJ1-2,CASSQVGRGDYGYTF,TGCGCCAGCAGCCAAGTAGGCAGGGGGGACTATGGCTACACCTTC
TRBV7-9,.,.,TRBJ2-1,CASSLQGREKQFF,TGTGCCAGCAGTCTCCAGGGGAGAGAAAAGCAGTTCTTC
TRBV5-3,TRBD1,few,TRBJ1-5,CARSSLGTVNQPQHF,TGTGCCAGAAGCAGCTTAGGGACAGTTAATCAGCCCCAGCATTTT
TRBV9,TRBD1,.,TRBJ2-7,CASSVDGSRGLFYEQYF,TGTGCCAGCAGCGTAGATGGGTCCAGGGGGCTTTTCTACGAGCAGTACTTC
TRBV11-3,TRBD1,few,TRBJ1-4,CASSLGFGQGQEKLFF,TGTGCCAGCAGCTTAGGTTTCGGACAGGGCCAAGAAAAACTGTTTTTT
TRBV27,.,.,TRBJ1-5,CASSPGTFLGNQPQHF,TGTGCCAGCAGTCCGGGAACCTTTTTGGGCAATCAGCCCCAGCATTTT
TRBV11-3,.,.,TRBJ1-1,CASSLENWRGALNTEAFF,TGTGCCAGCAGCTTAGAAAATTGGCGGGGTGCCCTGAACACTGAAGCTTTCTTT
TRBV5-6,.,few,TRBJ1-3,CASSLQQVGNTIYF,TGTGCCAGCAGCTTGCAACAGGTTGGAAACACCATATATTTT
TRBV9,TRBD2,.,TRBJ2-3,CASSPRTSGTDTQYF,TGTGCCAGCAGCCCGCGGACTAGCGGCACAGATACGCAGTATTTT
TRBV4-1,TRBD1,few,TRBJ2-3,CASSQDQQGLSDTQYF,TGCGCCAGCAGCCAAGATCAACAGGGGTTGTCAGATACGCAGTATTTT
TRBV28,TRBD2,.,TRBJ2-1,CASVTGTRFVDEQFF,TGTGCCAGTGTGACCGGGACTAGATTCGTCGATGAGCAGTTCTTC
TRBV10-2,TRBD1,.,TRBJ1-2,CASSEMQGAGGYTF,TGCGCCAGCAGTGAGATGCAGGGGGCAGGTGGCTACACCTTC
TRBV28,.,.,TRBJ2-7,CASRTATYEQYF,TGTGCCAGCCGGACAGCTACCTACGAGCAGTACTTC
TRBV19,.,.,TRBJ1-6,CASSIPPAPLHF,TGTGCCAGTAGTATACCCCCTGCACCCCTCCACTTT
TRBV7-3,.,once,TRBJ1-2,CASSRDRNNYGYTF,TGTGCCAGCAGCCGCGACAGGAACAACTATGGCTACACCTTC
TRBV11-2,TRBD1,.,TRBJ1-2,CASSPHLFSGQGVVYGYTF,TGTGCCAGCAGCCCGCACTTGTTCTCGGGACAGGGTGTAGTCTATGGCTACACCTTC
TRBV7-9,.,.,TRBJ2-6,CASSPYDSISGANVLTF,TGTGCCAGCAGCCCCTACGACAGTATCTCTGGGGCCAACGTCCTGACTTTC